The entry below describes one TCR beta chain. The J segment lost 7 bases and the V segment lost 10 bases, leaving 9 bases of the junction unmatched. Per germline, CDR1 WNHNN and CDR2 SYGVQD (reference sequence). CDR3 length: 14 amino acids. In the original analysis: Using reference gene primer amplification, nucleated cell counts were estimated. TCRdb keeps only in-frame clones here, not all; method: immunoSEQ multiplex PCR. That table is the source of V, J and clone size, and D and trimming were worked out from the DNA. The sample lists about 110,000 clones, approximately 86% occurring once. This sample is part of a study of blood T cell repertoires in COVID-19. Overall study: Samples of COVID-19 (acute and convalescent) were obtained from the United States, Italy and Spain. From T cells, B-cell-depleted T cells, or PBMCs came the material, which was cDNA or gDNA.

Sequences were obtained from peripheral blood. This clonotype originated in a man in his forties with acute or convalescent COVID-19. The gene calls are TRBV10-1 and TRBJ1-6; 8 positions agree with TRBD1. CDR3 protein: CATAPDRVNSPLHF. DNA of the CDR3: TGCGCCACCGCTCCGGACAGGGTGAATTCACCCCTCCACTTT.